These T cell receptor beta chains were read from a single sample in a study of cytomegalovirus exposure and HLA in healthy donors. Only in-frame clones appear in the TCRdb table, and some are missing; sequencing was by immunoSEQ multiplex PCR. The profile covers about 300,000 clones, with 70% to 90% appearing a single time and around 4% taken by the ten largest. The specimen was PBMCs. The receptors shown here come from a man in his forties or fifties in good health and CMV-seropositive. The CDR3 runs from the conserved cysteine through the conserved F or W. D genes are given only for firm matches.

TGTGCCAGCAGCTTAGGACAGGGGACCGCCACCGGGGAGCTGTTTTTT CASSLGQGTATGELFF TRBV5-4 16 TRBD1 TRBJ2-2
TGTGCCAGCAGCTTGTGGCAGGGCTCCTACGAGCAGTACTTC CASSLWQGSYEQYF TRBV5-4 14 NA TRBJ2-7
TGTGCCAGCAGTTCGGCCCGAGAGGCGGTGTTCAGTACGCAGTATTTT CASSSAREAVFSTQYF TRBV28 16 NA TRBJ2-3
TGTGCCAGCAAGCTTTTGGGGGCCGGGGCTGAAGCTTTCTTT CASKLLGAGAEAFF TRBV2 14 NA TRBJ1-1
TGTGCCAGCAGCTGGCTGACATCCCGCACAGATACGCAGTATTTT CASSWLTSRTDTQYF TRBV5-6 15 NA TRBJ2-3
TGTGCCAGCAGTCTTCGGGGACAGCTGAACACTGAAGCTTTCTTT CASSLRGQLNTEAFF TRBV27 15 TRBD1 TRBJ1-1
TGTGCCAGCAACGGACAGCATCACAATGAGCAGTTCTTC CASNGQHHNEQFF TRBV2 13 NA TRBJ2-1
TGTGCCAGCAGCCAAAGGACAGGGCGATCCTACGAGCAGTACTTC CASSQRTGRSYEQYF TRBV4-2 15 TRBD1 TRBJ2-7
TGCGCCAGCAGCTTAGGGGGTTTTGGAACCTACGAGCAGTACTTC CASSLGGFGTYEQYF TRBV5-1 15 NA TRBJ2-7
TGTGCCATCGGGGGAGCTGGGGCCAACGTCCTGACTTTC CAIGGAGANVLTF TRBV28 13 NA TRBJ2-6
TGTGCCAGCAGTCCGACGTTCCGGGAGTTAGGTGAGCAGTTCTTC CASSPTFRELGEQFF TRBV6-4 15 NA TRBJ2-1
TGTGCCAGCAGCTTTCTCGAACTTCAGGGGTTGGAGACCCAGTACTTC CASSFLELQGLETQYF TRBV5-6 16 NA TRBJ2-5
TGTGCCAGCAGACGGCCGGGACAGGGGGCCGGGGGCTACACCTTC CASRRPGQGAGGYTF TRBV27 15 TRBD1 TRBJ1-2
TGTGCCAGCAGTCCGGGGGTGGGACAGGGGGCGCGTCAGCCCCAGCATTTT CASSPGVGQGARQPQHF TRBV28 17 TRBD1 TRBJ1-5